The subject of this entry is one TCR beta chain. Its target is unknown. These data are taken from a study of follicular helper T cells after annual influenza vaccination. Across the whole study: Sampling occurred days 0, 7 and 28 after each influenza vaccination. Points from the study as a whole: Plasmablast frequency change correlated with clonality change in ICOS+CD38+ cTfh.

V lost 5 bases to trimming and J lost 5 bases; unmatched junction nucleotides: 7. The germline V gene encodes CDR1 SGHVS and CDR2 FQNEAQ. CDR3 size: 15 residues. Here immunoSEQ multiplex PCR was the method, and the copy in TCRdb shows in-frame clones only, minus some. Among 13,000 to 15,000 clones listed, 75% to 80% were seen once. As for time point: 2015-2016 season, pre-vaccination. This sequence joins TRBV7-8 and TRBJ1-2; TRBD1 aligns across 11 bases. Specimen: CXCR5- memory CD4+ T cells sorted from blood, collected on the day of influenza vaccination. This clonotype originated in an adult who received the influenza vaccine. The CDR3 region is CASSRGTGGYYGYTF. Written as DNA, the CDR3 is TGTGCCAGCAGCCGGGGGACAGGGGGGTATTATGGCTACACCTTC.